Listed here are 30 T cell receptor beta chains from one sample, sequenced in a study of T cells expressing NK-cell markers. TCRdb re-called the 5' RACE reads; every CDR3 protein appears as one record, without DNA. This table holds 350,000 to 450,000 distinct CDR3 sequences. Material: blood T cells: a sorted CD56 or NKG2C T cell subset, CD4+ or CD8+ T cells, or bulk PBMC T cells (not recorded which). These receptor sequences come from a man aged 18 to 70 in good health.

The CDR3 loop is CASRPSLGGGTDTQYF. This chain links TRBV11-2 with TRBJ2-3; TCRdb's assignment of TRBD1 cannot be checked, as there is no DNA. Germline V gene data show CDR1 as SGHAT and CDR2 as FQNNGV. This CDR3 contains 16 residues.

The chain joins TRBV3-1 to TRBJ1-1. The CDR3 is made up of 11 amino acids. Per germline, CDR1 LGHDT and CDR2 YNNKEL (reference sequence). The CDR3 region is CGAGSNTEAFF.

The rearrangement joins TRBV5-1 to TRBJ2-3; TCRdb indicates TRBD2, and absent DNA this call remains unverified. Germline V gives CDR1 SGHRS, CDR2 YFSETQ. The CDR3 spans 16 residues. The CDR3 is CASSPNLAVRADTQYF. Full variable domain (remainder filled in from reference TRBV5-1 and TRBJ2-3): KAGVTQTPRYLIKTRGQQVTLSCSPISGHRSVSWYQQTPGQGLQFLFEYFSETQRNKGNFPGRFSGRQFSNSRSEMNVSTLELGDSALYLCASSPNLAVRADTQYFGPGTRLTVL.

The J gene is TRBJ2-7, the V gene TRBV6-1; TCRdb's D call, TRBD2, is unchecked because there is no DNA. This CDR3 spans 15 amino acids. CDR1 is MNHNS, CDR2 SASEGT, per germline. The CDR3: CASSSTSGGWYEQYF.

This chain connects TRBV5-1 to TRBJ2-1; TCRdb's assignment of TRBD2 cannot be checked, as there is no DNA. Per germline, CDR1 SGHRS and CDR2 YFSETQ. The CDR3 contains 18 residues. The CDR3 sequence is CASSLTARGPGLRNEQFF. The complete variable domain, with remaining parts taken from reference TRBV5-1 and TRBJ2-1, reads KAGVTQTPRYLIKTRGQQVTLSCSPISGHRSVSWYQQTPGQGLQFLFEYFSETQRNKGNFPGRFSGRQFSNSRSEMNVSTLELGDSALYLCASSLTARGPGLRNEQFFGPGTRLTVL.

The genes are TRBV7-2 and TRBJ1-1. The germline V gene has CDR1 SGHTA and CDR2 FQGNSA. The CDR3 totals 18 residues. CDR3 in amino acids: CASSLAGQGGRMNTEAFF.

The rearrangement uses TRBV6-1 and TRBJ2-3; TCRdb indicates TRBD1, and absent DNA this call remains unverified. CDR1 MNHNS and CDR2 SASEGT come from the germline V gene. This CDR3 has 18 amino acids. The CDR3 loop is CASSKGQGPQISTDTQYF.

The chain links TRBV5-1 to TRBJ2-5; TCRdb gives TRBD1 as the D gene, but with no DNA this cannot be confirmed. This CDR3 has 16 amino acids. The germline V gene has CDR1 SGHRS and CDR2 YFSETQ. This chain's CDR3 is CASSLGAGANPETQYF.

The CDR3 spells CASSLSGMKSETQYF. This sequence joins TRBV3-1 and TRBJ2-5; TCRdb gives TRBD1 as the D gene, but with no DNA this cannot be confirmed. Germline V gene lookup returns CDR1 LGHDT and CDR2 YNNKEL (reference sequence). This CDR3 contains 15 residues.

The rearrangement joins TRBV3-1 to TRBJ2-1; the D gene TCRdb calls, TRBD2, cannot be checked with no DNA. This CDR3 is built from 18 residues. CDR1 is LGHDT, CDR2 YNNKEL, per germline (reference sequence). CDR3 sequence reads: CASSQVGSLAGGYNEQFF.

The rearrangement joins TRBV2 to TRBJ1-1; TCRdb's D call of TRBD1 is untestable without DNA. Germline V gene data show CDR1 as SNHLY and CDR2 as FYNNEI. The CDR3 is 15 residues long. The CDR3: CASSDGPGGDTEAFF.

The chain uses TRBV14 and TRBJ1-1; the D gene TCRdb calls, TRBD1, cannot be checked with no DNA. The CDR3 runs to 14 residues. From germline, CDR1 is SGHDN and CDR2 FVKESK. The CDR3 region is CASSHVRGHTEAFF.

This rearrangement joins TRBV12-3 or TRBV12-4 to TRBJ1-6; lacking DNA, the TRBD1 call made by TCRdb goes unchecked. The CDR3 is 13 amino acids. This chain's CDR3 is CASRTGANSPLHF.

The chain employs TRBV5-1 and TRBJ2-3; TCRdb's D call of TRBD2 is untestable without DNA. The germline gives CDR1 SGHRS, CDR2 YFSETQ. This CDR3 is built from 16 residues. CDR3: CASSLTRDKLTDTQYF.

The gene calls are TRBV2 and TRBJ2-7. The germline gives CDR1 SNHLY, CDR2 FYNNEI. The CDR3 runs 15 residues. CDR3 sequence: CASSEGTGSPYEQYF.

V and J are TRBV5-4 and TRBJ2-3; TCRdb reports TRBD1, a call that lacks DNA to check it against. Germline V CDR1 and CDR2: SGHNT, YYREEE (reference sequence). The CDR3 contains 15 residues. The CDR3 protein is CASSTPGQGSDTQYF.

The genes are TRBV7-9 and TRBJ2-1; TCRdb's D gene call, TRBD2, goes unchecked for lack of DNA. The CDR3 contains 16 residues. Germline CDR1 reads SEHNR; CDR2 reads FQNEAQ (reference sequence). The CDR3 loop reads CASSPGTSGGAGEQFF.

The rearrangement links TRBV28 to TRBJ2-7. Germline lookup yields CDR1 MDHEN and CDR2 SYDVKM. The CDR3 totals 14 residues. The CDR3: CASSFVQASYEQYF.

The rearrangement uses TRBV9 and TRBJ2-3; TCRdb designates TRBD1, a call that cannot be tested without DNA. CDR1 SGDLS and CDR2 YYNGEE come from the germline V gene. There are 16 residues in the CDR3. This CDR3 reads CASSPTQGMVTDTQYF. The full variable domain, its missing parts supplied by reference TRBV9 and TRBJ2-3, is DSGVTQTPKHLITATGQRVTLRCSPRSGDLSVYWYQQSLDQGLQFLIQYYNGEERAKGNILERFSAQQFPDLHSELNLSSLELGDSALYFCASSPTQGMVTDTQYFGPGTRLTVL.

This sequence joins TRBV20-1 and TRBJ2-1; TCRdb indicates TRBD1, and absent DNA this call remains unverified. Looked up from germline, CDR1 is DFQATT and CDR2 is SNEGSKA (reference sequence). The CDR3 consists of 15 residues. The CDR3: CSARGNRVWYNEQFF.

The chain carries TRBV6-2 or TRBV6-3 and TRBJ2-1; the D call from TCRdb, TRBD2, cannot be confirmed without DNA. The V gene's germline CDR1 is MNHEY and CDR2 SVGEGT. There are 20 residues in the CDR3. The CDR3 loop is CASSPRLAGGKIRSNNEQFF.

The chain joins TRBV12-3 or TRBV12-4 to TRBJ2-5; TCRdb gives TRBD2 as the D gene, but with no DNA this cannot be confirmed. The CDR3 contains 14 residues. CDR3 loop: CASTRTSGRETQYF.

V usage is TRBV7-8 and J usage is TRBJ2-3; the TCRdb call, TRBD1, lacks DNA for checking. Germline loops: CDR1 SGHVS, CDR2 FQNEAQ. The CDR3 sequence is 15 residues long. The CDR3 here is CASSPGWAGTDTQYF.

This chain links TRBV5-1 with TRBJ2-5; with no DNA, the TCRdb D assignment of TRBD1 cannot be verified. This CDR3 has 15 amino acids. Germline V gene lookup returns CDR1 SGHRS and CDR2 YFSETQ. The CDR3 is CASSWMTGTKETQYF.

The chain has TRBV6-1 and TRBJ2-5; with no DNA, the TCRdb D assignment of TRBD1 cannot be verified. Germline V CDR1 and CDR2: MNHNS, SASEGT. CDR3 size: 13 residues. CDR3 protein: CASREQGGETQYF.

The chain combines TRBV19 with TRBJ2-1; checking the TCRdb D call of TRBD2 is not possible without DNA. This CDR3 is built from 15 residues. CDR1 and CDR2 from the germline V gene are LNHDA and SQIVND (reference sequence). CDR3 region: CASRLRGNSYNEQFF.

V gene TRBV7-9 combines with J gene TRBJ2-5; checking the TCRdb D call of TRBD1 is not possible without DNA. CDR1 SEHNR and CDR2 FQNEAQ come from the germline V gene (reference sequence). The length of the CDR3 is 15 residues. The CDR3 sequence is CASSLAGRGQETQYF.

The chain is built from TRBV7-9 and TRBJ2-1; TCRdb designates TRBD2, a call that cannot be tested without DNA. The CDR3 loop spans 16 amino acids. Germline CDR1 reads SEHNR; CDR2 reads FQNEAQ (reference sequence). The chain's CDR3 is CASSLAGGDSYNEQFF.

The chain recombines TRBV6-2 or TRBV6-3 with TRBJ2-2; absent DNA, TCRdb's TRBD1 call cannot be checked. This CDR3 comprises 16 residues. Germline loops: CDR1 MNHEY, CDR2 SVGEGT. This CDR3 reads CASTGPVGGTTGELFF.

The chain links TRBV11-2 to TRBJ2-5; TCRdb outputs TRBD2, but without DNA this stays unchecked. The V gene's germline CDR1 is SGHAT and CDR2 FQNNGV. There are 13 residues in the CDR3. The CDR3 region is CASIGGGPRTQYF.